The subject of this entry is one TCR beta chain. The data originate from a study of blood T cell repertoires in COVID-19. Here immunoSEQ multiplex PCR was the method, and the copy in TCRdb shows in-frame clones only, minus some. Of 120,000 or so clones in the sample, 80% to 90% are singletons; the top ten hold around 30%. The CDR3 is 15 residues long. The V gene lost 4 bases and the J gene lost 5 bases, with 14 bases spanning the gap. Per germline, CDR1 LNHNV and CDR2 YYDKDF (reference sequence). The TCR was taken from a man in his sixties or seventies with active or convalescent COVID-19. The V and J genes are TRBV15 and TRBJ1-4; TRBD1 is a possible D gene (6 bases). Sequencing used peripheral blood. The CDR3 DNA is TGTGCCACCAGCAAAGGGGGGGGAGGGAATGAAAAACTGTTTTTT. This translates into CATSKGGGGNEKLFF.